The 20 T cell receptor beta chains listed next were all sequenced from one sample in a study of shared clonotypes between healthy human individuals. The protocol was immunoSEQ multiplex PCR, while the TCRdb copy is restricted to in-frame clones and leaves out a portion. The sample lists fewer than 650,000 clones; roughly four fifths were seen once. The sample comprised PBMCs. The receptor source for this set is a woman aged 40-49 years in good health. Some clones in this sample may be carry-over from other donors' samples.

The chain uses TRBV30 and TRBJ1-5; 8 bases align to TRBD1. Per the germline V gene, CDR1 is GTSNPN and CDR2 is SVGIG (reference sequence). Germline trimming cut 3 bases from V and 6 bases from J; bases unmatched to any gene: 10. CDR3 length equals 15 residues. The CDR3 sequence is CAWSDTGQGGQPQHF. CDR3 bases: TGTGCCTGGAGCGACACCGGACAGGGAGGTCAGCCCCAGCATTTT.

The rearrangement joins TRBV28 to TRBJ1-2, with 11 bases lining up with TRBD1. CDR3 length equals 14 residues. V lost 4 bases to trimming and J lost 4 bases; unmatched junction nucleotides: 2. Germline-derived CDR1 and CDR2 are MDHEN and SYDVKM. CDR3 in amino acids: CASSWGTGGYGYTF. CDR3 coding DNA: TGTGCCAGCAGTTGGGGGACAGGGGGCTATGGCTACACCTTC.

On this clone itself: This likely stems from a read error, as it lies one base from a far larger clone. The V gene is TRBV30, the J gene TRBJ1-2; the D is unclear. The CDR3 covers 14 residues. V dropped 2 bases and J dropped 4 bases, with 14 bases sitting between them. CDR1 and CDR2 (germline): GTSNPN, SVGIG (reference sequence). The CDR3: CAWSIGPSFYGYTF. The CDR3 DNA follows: TGTGCCTGGAGTATCGGGCCTTCCTTCTATGGCTACACCTTC.

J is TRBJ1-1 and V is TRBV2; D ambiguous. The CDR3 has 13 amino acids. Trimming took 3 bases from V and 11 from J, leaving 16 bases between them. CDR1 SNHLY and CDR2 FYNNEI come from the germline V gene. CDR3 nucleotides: TGTGCCAGCAGTGATGGGCAGGAGTGGGTGGCTTTCTTT. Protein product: CASSDGQEWVAFF.

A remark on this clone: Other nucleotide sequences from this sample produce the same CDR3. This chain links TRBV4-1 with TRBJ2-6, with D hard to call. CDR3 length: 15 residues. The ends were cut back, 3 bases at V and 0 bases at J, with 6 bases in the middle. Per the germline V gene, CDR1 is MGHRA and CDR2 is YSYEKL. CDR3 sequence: CASSQGSSGANVLTF. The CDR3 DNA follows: TGCGCCAGCAGCCAGGGCAGCTCTGGGGCCAACGTCCTGACTTTC.

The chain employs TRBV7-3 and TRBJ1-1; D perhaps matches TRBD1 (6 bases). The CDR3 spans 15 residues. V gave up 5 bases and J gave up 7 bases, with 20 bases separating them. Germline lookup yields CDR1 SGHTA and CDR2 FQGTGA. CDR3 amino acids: CASSPGGSPLGEAFF. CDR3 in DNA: TGTGCCAGCAGCCCCGGGGGCTCCCCCTTAGGTGAAGCTTTCTTT.

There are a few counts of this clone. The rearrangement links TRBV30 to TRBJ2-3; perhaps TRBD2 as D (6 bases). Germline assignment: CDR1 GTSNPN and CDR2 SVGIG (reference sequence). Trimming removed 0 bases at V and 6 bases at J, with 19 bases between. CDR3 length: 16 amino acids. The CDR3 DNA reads TGTGCCTGGAGTGTAGGCCGCGGCGGGGCACGGGATACGCAGTATTTT. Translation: CAWSVGRGGARDTQYF.

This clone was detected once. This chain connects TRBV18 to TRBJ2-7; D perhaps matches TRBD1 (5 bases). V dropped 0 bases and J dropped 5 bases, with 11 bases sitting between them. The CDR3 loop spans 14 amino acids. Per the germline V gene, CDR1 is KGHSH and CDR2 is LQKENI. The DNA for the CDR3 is TGTGCCAGCTCACCACCAGCGAAAGGGGACGAGCAGTACTTC. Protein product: CASSPPAKGDEQYF.

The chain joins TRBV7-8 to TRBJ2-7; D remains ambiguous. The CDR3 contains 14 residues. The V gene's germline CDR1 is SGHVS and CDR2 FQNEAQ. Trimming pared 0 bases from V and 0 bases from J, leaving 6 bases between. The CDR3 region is CASSLATVSYEQYF. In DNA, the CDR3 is TGTGCCAGCAGCTTAGCCACGGTCTCCTACGAGCAGTACTTC.

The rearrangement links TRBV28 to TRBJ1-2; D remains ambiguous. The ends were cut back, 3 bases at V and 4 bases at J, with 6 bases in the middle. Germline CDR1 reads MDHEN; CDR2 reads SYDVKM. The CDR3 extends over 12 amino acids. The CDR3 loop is CASSFGIYGYTF. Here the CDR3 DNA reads TGTGCCAGCAGTTTTGGGATCTATGGCTACACCTTC.

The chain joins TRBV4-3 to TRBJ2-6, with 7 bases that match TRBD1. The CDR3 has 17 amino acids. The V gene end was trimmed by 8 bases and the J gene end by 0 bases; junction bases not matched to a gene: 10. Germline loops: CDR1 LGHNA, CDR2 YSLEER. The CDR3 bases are TGCGCCAGCCAAGAAAGGGGGCAGGCCTCTGGGGCCAACGTCCTGACTTTC. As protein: CASQERGQASGANVLTF.

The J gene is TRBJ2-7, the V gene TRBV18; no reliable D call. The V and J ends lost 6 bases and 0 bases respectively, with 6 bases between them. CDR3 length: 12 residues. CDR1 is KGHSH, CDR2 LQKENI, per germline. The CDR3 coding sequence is TGTGCCAGCTCCTACAGCTCCTACGAGCAGTACTTC. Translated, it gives CASSYSSYEQYF.

In nucleotides, the CDR3 is TGTGCCAGTAGTCCCGGAGGTGGCTTAGCGGTAGAAGAGACCTACAATGAGCAGTTCTTC. It encodes CASSPGGGLAVEETYNEQFF. V usage is TRBV19 and J usage is TRBJ2-1, with a weak D call TRBD2 (6 bases). V gave up 5 bases and J gave up 2 bases, with 28 bases separating them. The CDR3 extends over 20 amino acids. Germline V CDR1 and CDR2: LNHDA, SQIVND (reference sequence).

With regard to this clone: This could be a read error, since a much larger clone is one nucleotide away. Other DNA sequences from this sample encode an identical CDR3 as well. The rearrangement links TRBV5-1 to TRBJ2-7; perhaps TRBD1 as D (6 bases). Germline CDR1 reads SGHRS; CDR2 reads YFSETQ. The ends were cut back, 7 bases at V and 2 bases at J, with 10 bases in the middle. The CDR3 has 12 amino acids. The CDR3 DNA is TGCGCCAGCCGACAGGACCCCTACGAGCAGTACTTC. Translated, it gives CASRQDPYEQYF.

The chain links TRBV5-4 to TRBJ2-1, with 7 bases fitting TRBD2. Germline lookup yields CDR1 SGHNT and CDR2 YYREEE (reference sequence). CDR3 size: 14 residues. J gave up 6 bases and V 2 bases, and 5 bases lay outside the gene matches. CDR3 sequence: CASSFPLAVNEQFF. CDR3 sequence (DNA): TGTGCCAGCAGCTTTCCCCTAGCGGTCAATGAGCAGTTCTTC. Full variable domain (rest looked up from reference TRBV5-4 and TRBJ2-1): ETGVTQSPTHLIKTRGQQVTLRCSSQSGHNTVSWYQQALGQGPQFIFQYYREEENGRGNFPPRFSGLQFPNYSSELNVNALELDDSALYLCASSFPLAVNEQFFGPGTRLTVL.

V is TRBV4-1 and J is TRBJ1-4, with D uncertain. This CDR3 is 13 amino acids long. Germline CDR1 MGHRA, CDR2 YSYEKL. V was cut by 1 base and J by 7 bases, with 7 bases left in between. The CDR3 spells CASSQVYSEKLFF. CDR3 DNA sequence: TGCGCCAGCAGCCAAGTCTATAGTGAAAAACTGTTTTTT.

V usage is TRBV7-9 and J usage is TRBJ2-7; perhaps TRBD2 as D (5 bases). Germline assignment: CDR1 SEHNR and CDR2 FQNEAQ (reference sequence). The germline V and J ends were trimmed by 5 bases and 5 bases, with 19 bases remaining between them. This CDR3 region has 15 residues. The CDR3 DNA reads TGTGCCAGCAGCCCCTCCCCCGGGGAGCTCAACGAGCAGTACTTC. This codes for CASSPSPGELNEQYF.

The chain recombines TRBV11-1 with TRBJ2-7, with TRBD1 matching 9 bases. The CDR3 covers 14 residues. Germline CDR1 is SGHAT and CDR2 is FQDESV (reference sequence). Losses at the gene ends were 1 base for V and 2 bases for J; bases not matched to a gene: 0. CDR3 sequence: CASSLGTGAYEQYF. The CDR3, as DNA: TGTGCCAGCAGCTTAGGGACAGGGGCCTACGAGCAGTACTTC.

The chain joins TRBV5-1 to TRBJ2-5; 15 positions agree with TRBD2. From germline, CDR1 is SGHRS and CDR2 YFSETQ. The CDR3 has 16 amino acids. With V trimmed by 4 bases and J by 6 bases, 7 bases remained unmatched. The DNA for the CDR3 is TGCGCCAGCAGCCTTGGACTAGCGGGAGGGGGGAAGACCCAGTACTTC. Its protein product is CASSLGLAGGGKTQYF. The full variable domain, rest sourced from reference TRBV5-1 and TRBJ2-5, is KAGVTQTPRYLIKTRGQQVTLSCSPISGHRSVSWYQQTPGQGLQFLFEYFSETQRNKGNFPGRFSGRQFSNSRSEMNVSTLELGDSALYLCASSLGLAGGGKTQYFGPGTRLLVL.

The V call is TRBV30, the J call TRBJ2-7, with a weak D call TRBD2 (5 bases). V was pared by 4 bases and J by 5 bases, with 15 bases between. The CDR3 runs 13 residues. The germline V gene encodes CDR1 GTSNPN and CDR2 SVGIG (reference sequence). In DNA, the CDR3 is TGTGCCTGGAATATGATCCCCGGGGACGAGCAGTACTTC. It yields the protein CAWNMIPGDEQYF.